A single sample is the source of the 15 T cell receptor beta chains below, sequenced in a study of identical twins. In TCRdb, the 5' RACE reads were re-called with MiXCR into one record per CDR3 protein. Of some 1,700,000 distinct CDR3 sequences in the sample, around a third are singletons; the top ten hold approximately 0.29%. The sequencing input was cord blood. All receptors come from a newborn girl in good health.

V and J are TRBV4-2 and TRBJ2-7; TRBD2 agrees at 7 bases. The CDR3 covers 15 residues. Germline V gives CDR1 LGHNA, CDR2 YNFKEQ. V shed 2 bases, J shed 4 bases, and the junction held 8 bases outside the gene matches. The DNA for the CDR3 is TGTGCCAGCAGCCAAATTGGAGCGGGACTTTACGAGCAGTACTTC. Its translation: CASSQIGAGLYEQYF.

The chain has TRBV6-6 and TRBJ2-1; 8 nucleotides line up with TRBD2. Per germline, CDR1 MNHNY and CDR2 SVGAGI (reference sequence). The CDR3 length is 17 residues. J gave up 0 bases and V 6 bases, and 10 bases lay outside the gene matches. CDR3 region: CASSARGGGSSYNEQFF. In DNA form, the CDR3 reads TGTGCCAGCAGCGCCCGGGGGGGCGGGAGCTCCTACAATGAGCAGTTCTTC.

This clonotype was seen many times. Compared with germline, one end of the junction differs, possibly owing to a read error. The genes are TRBV7-2 and TRBJ2-3; 9 positions match TRBD2. This CDR3 is 14 amino acids long. Germline CDR1 reads SGHTA; CDR2 reads FQGNSA. The CDR3 coding sequence is TGTGCCAGCAGACTCGGGACTAGCAAAGATACGCAGTATTTT. It yields the protein CASRLGTSKDTQYF.

The chain couples TRBV13 to TRBJ2-5; TRBD2 matches at 10 bases. The CDR3 runs 16 residues. Germline CDR1 reads PRHDT; CDR2 reads FYEKMQ (reference sequence). V shed 3 bases and J 13 bases; nucleotides not matched to a gene: 17. DNA of the CDR3: TGTGCCAGCAGCTTGACAAGTCTACCCGGGACTAGCGAGCGGTACTTC. This codes for CASSLTSLPGTSERYF. The entire variable domain, with the rest obtained from reference TRBV13 and TRBJ2-5, is as follows: AAGVIQSPRHLIKEKRETATLKCYPIPRHDTVYWYQQGPGQDPQFLISFYEKMQSDKGSIPDRFSAQQFSDYHSELNMSSLELGDSALYFCASSLTSLPGTSERYFGPGTRLLVL.

V is TRBV7-6 and J is TRBJ2-1; D unclear. The tail of the sequence fits TRBJ2-7 better, so the J call may be wrong. This CDR3 is built from 13 residues. CDR1 is SGHVS, CDR2 FNYEAQ, per germline. In nucleotides, the CDR3 is TGTGCCAGCAGCTTCAACTACTACAATGAGCAGTACTTC. This encodes CASSFNYYNEQYF.

The CDR3 here is CASSRTPREQYF. DNA for the CDR3: TGTGCCAGCAGCCGGACTCCCCGCGAGCAGTACTTC. The J gene is TRBJ2-7, the V gene TRBV3-1, with D possibly matching TRBD2 (5 bases). The CDR3 is 12 amino acids. The V and J ends lost 4 bases and 6 bases respectively, with 10 bases between them. Germline V gene data show CDR1 as LGHDT and CDR2 as YNNKEL (reference sequence).

The rearrangement joins TRBV3-1 to TRBJ2-7, with no clear D. Per the germline V gene, CDR1 is LGHDT and CDR2 is YNNKEL (reference sequence). The CDR3 is 13 amino acids. Deletions cut 4 bases from V and 7 bases from J, with 14 bases between. CDR3 DNA sequence: TGTGCCAGCAGCCCTACCGTGGGTGGTGAGCAGTACTTC. Residues: CASSPTVGGEQYF.

This clonotype has more than one count but fewer than ten. A much larger clone differs from this one at a single base, so this may be a read error. The chain carries TRBV25-1 and TRBJ1-6; perhaps TRBD1 as D (5 bases). The CDR3 covers 14 residues. The germline CDR1 and CDR2 sequences are MGHDK and SYGVNS. Here the CDR3 DNA reads TGTGCCAGCAGTGAACAGGGCTATAGTTCACCCCTCCACTTT. Protein sequence: CASSEQGYSSPLHF.

This clonotype was seen a few times. The CDR3 sequence: CASSLEMAGGPYNEQFF. The CDR3 DNA reads TGTGCCAGCAGCTTAGAAATGGCGGGGGGGCCGTACAATGAGCAGTTCTTC. The chain employs TRBV13 and TRBJ2-1; 9 nucleotides line up with TRBD2. Germline CDR1 PRHDT, CDR2 FYEKMQ (reference sequence). V shed 1 base and J 4 bases; nucleotides not matched to a gene: 8. This CDR3 has 17 residues.

This clonotype was counted only a few times. The V call is TRBV10-3, the J call TRBJ1-1; 9 nucleotides line up with TRBD1. V lost 0 bases, J lost 1 base, and 0 bases stayed unmatched. Germline CDR1 and CDR2: ENHRY and SYGVKD. The CDR3 runs to 15 residues. Here the CDR3 reads CAISESDRGNTEAFF. DNA for the CDR3: TGTGCCATCAGTGAGTCGGACAGGGGGAACACTGAAGCTTTCTTT.

The chain recombines TRBV2 with TRBJ1-2; the match to TRBD1 covers 9 bases. After removal of 9 bases from V and 6 bases from J, the junction contained 8 bases not matched to a gene. Per germline, CDR1 SNHLY and CDR2 FYNNEI. The CDR3 is 13 amino acids. CDR3 nucleotides: TGTGCCAGGAGGTTGGACAGGGGAGATGGCTACACCTTC. Encoded protein: CARRLDRGDGYTF.

The table lists this clonotype with a few counts. The chain carries TRBV10-3 and TRBJ2-3; 7 bases agree with TRBD1. The junction had 8 bases not matched to a gene; V was cut back by 3 bases and J by 2 bases. The germline V gene has CDR1 ENHRY and CDR2 SYGVKD. This CDR3 region has 16 residues. The CDR3 here is CAISDRGTPTTDTQYF. CDR3 nucleotides: TGTGCCATCAGTGACAGGGGGACGCCGACCACAGATACGCAGTATTTT.

This chain uses TRBV20-1 with TRBJ1-1; a possible D gene is TRBD1 (6 bases). This CDR3 region has 13 residues. Germline values: CDR1 DFQATT, CDR2 SNEGSKA (reference sequence). V lost 8 bases and J 0 bases, leaving 13 bases between the germline ends. The CDR3 nucleotides are TGCAGTTCCAGGGACACTCTGAACACTGAAGCTTTCTTT. Translation: CSSRDTLNTEAFF.

Only a few counts were recorded for this clonotype. V usage is TRBV4-2 and J usage is TRBJ1-1, with 8 bases identical to TRBD1. This CDR3 has 13 residues. Trimming removed 4 bases from V and 10 bases from J; junction bases left unmatched: 8. CDR1 and CDR2 (germline): LGHNA, YNFKEQ. CDR3 sequence: CASSPTRGRGAFF. The CDR3 DNA reads as TGTGCCAGCAGCCCCACCAGGGGGCGCGGAGCTTTCTTT.

The rearrangement links TRBV12-3 or TRBV12-4 to TRBJ2-2, with TRBD1 identical over 7 bases. CDR3 length: 15 residues. The ends lost 5 bases at V and 1 base at J; junction bases unmatched: 4. DNA of the CDR3: TGTGCCAGCAGTACGCGGACAGGGAACACCGGGGAGCTGTTTTTT. Translated, it gives CASSTRTGNTGELFF.